This T cell receptor (beta chain) emerged from a study of T cell responses to AZD1222 COVID-19 vaccine. Notes on this clone: Antigen unknown.

The germline CDR1 and CDR2 sequences are SQVTM and ANQGSEA. The CDR3 has 15 amino acids. With 1 base clipped from V and 3 bases from J, the junction kept 8 bases outside the gene matches. Study results and caveats: Among those given AZD1222, only five or six were seropositive at baseline.

Assay used: immunoSEQ multiplex PCR; TCRdb lists only in-frame clones, some missing. The data show about 130,000 clones, 92% seen once. The sequence was obtained from an adult who received the AZD1222 COVID-19 vaccine. The sequences come from peripheral blood, collected 28 days after the second AZD1222 dose. The V and J genes are TRBV29-1 and TRBJ2-7, with TRBD1 identical over 8 bases. The CDR3 DNA reads as TGCAGCGTTGAAGCGTGGACAGGGAAGGGCTACGAGCAGTACTTC. Protein product: CSVEAWTGKGYEQYF.